This TCR beta chain emerged from a study of T-cell reconstitution after alpha-beta-depleted transplantation in children. Preparation of the TCRbeta library used unique molecular identifiers. Via MiXCR, TCRdb re-called the PCR reads, giving one row per CDR3 protein. The sample contains around 270,000 distinct CDR3 sequences, around 7.1% of which appear only once. Regarding this clonotype: The antigen remains undetermined.

Study observations and caveats: Surviving recipient T cells and thymic progenitors accounted for the high day-60 TCRbeta diversity observed in some patients. Once a year had passed after transplant, T-cell counts and diversity came mostly from newly produced T cells. Several hundred rapidly expanded clones from non-depleted graft cells reportedly supplied alpha-beta T cells about two months post-transplant.

This TCR came from a female patient aged 2-10 years who had a stem cell transplant for Fanconi anemia, so the T cells may come from the graft donor. Sequenced material: peripheral blood, taken 360 days after TCRalphabeta/CD19-depleted stem cell transplant.

CDR3 residues: CASSNSEKLFF. The CDR3 DNA reads TGTGCCAGCTCGAATTCTGAAAAACTGTTTTTT. The chain uses TRBV18 and TRBJ1-4, with D unclear. Germline V CDR1 and CDR2: KGHSH, LQKENI. The CDR3 length is 11 residues. V shed 6 bases and J shed 7 bases, with 6 bases lying between them.